This TCR beta chain was documented in a study of blood T cell repertoires in COVID-19. Clones were read by immunoSEQ multiplex PCR, and TCRdb kept only the in-frame ones, dropping some. The data hold 12,000 to 15,000 clones, with roughly 83% observed a single time. The count of this clone is one. Germline values: CDR1 KGHDR, CDR2 SFDVKD. Trimming took off 4 bases at V and 4 bases at J, with 12 bases between the two ends. The CDR3 totals 15 residues. The genes are TRBV24-1 and TRBJ2-2, with D possibly being TRBD2 (6 bases). The origin of this receptor is a man aged 40-49 years with active or convalescent COVID-19. The sample comprised peripheral blood. CDR3 region: CATSDGGDTTGELFF. The CDR3 nucleotides read TGTGCCACCAGTGACGGAGGGGATACCACCGGGGAGCTGTTTTTT.